The source of this T cell receptor (beta chain) is a study of vaccination effects on CD4 cells after COVID-19. On the study more broadly: It was a median of 72 days after the second dose that post-vaccine samples were obtained.

The assay was immunoSEQ multiplex PCR, and TCRdb's table has in-frame clones only and misses some. Of some 61,000 clones in the sample, about 80% were seen once. The table lists this clone with a count of one. As yet, its antigen is unknown. General study findings and limits: The study got few convalescent patients and did not collect any early post-infection timepoints.

The CDR3 consists of 17 residues. J lost 0 bases, V lost 3 bases, and 8 bases had no gene match. The germline gives CDR1 KGHSH, CDR2 LQKENI. Before sequencing took place, the ViraFEST assay used viral peptide pools to expand antigen-specific CD4+ T cells. The authors isolated CD4+ T cells after roughly 10 days of culture. Of the BNT162b2 and mRNA-1273 vaccines, participants received two doses of one or the other. Culturing of 2 million to 2.5 million PBMC per well took place with roughly 10 IU/ml IL-2 and around 10 ug/ml peptides. IL-2 medium took the place of half the medium on both days 3 and 7. Specimen: CD4+ T cells from PBMCs cultured with HCoV-OC43 spike peptides, collected after COVID-19 vaccination. Subset described: HCoV-OC43 spike overlapping peptide pool stimulation. The V call is TRBV18, the J call TRBJ1-1, with 9 bases matching TRBD1. The sequence came from a human donor who received a COVID-19 vaccine. The CDR3 nucleotides read TGTGCCAGCTCACCGTCCCGGGACAGGGCGGTGAACACTGAAGCTTTCTTT. It codes for CASSPSRDRAVNTEAFF.